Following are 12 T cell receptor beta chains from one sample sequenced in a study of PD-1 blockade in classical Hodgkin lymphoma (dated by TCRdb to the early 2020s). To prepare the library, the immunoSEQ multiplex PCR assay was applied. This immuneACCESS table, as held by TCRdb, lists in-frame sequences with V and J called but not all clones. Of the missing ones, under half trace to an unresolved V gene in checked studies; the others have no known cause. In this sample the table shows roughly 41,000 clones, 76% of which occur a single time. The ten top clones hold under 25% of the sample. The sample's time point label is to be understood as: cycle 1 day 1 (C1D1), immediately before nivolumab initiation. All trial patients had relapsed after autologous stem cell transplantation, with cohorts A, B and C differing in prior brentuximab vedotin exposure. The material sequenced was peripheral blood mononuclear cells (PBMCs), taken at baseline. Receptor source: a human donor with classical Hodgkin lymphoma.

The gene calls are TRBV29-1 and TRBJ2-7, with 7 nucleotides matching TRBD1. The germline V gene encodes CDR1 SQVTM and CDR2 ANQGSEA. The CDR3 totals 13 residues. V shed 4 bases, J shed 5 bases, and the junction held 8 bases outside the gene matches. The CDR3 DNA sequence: TGCAGCGTTGCTGTACAGGGGCAGAACGAGCAGTACTTC. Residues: CSVAVQGQNEQYF.

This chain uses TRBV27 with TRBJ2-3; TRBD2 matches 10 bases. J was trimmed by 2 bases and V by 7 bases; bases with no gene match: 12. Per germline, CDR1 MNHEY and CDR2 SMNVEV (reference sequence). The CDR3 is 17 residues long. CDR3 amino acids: CASTRTGLAVITDTQYF. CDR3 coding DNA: TGTGCCAGCACCCGAACCGGACTAGCGGTAATCACAGATACGCAGTATTTT.

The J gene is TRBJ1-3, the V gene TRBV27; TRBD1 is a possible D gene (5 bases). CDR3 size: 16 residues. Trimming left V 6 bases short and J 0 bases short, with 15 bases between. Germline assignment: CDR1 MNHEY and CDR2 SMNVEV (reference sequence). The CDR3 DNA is TGTGCCAGCAGCCCGACAGAAACCGACTCTGGAAACACCATATATTTT. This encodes CASSPTETDSGNTIYF.

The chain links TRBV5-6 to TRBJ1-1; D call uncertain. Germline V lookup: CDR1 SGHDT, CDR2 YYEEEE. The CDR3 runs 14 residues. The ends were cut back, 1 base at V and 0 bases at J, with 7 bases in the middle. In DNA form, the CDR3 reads TGTGCCAGCAGCTTGCAGAGCATGAACACTGAAGCTTTCTTT. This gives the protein CASSLQSMNTEAFF.

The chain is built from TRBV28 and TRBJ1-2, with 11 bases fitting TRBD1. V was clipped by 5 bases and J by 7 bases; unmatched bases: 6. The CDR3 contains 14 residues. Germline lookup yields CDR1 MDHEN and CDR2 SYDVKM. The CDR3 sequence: CASSPEDRGLGYTF. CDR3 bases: TGTGCCAGCAGTCCCGAGGACAGGGGGCTTGGCTACACCTTC.

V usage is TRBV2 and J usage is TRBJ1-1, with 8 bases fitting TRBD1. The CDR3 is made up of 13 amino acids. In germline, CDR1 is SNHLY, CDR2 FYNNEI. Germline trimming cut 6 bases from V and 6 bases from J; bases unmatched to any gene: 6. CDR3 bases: TGTGCCAGCAGGGACAGGGTGAGTCCTGAAGCTTTCTTT. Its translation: CASRDRVSPEAFF.

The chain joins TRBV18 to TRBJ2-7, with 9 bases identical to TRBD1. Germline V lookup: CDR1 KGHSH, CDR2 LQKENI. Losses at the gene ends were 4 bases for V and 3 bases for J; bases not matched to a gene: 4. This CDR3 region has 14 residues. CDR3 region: CASSLWDRVYEQYF. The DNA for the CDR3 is TGTGCCAGCTCACTCTGGGACAGGGTCTACGAGCAGTACTTC.

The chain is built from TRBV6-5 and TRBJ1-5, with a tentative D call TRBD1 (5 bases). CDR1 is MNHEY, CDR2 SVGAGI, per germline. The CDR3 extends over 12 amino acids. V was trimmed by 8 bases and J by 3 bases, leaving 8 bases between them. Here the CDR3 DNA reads TGTGCCAGCGGGACTCCCAATCAGCCCCAGCATTTT. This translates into CASGTPNQPQHF.

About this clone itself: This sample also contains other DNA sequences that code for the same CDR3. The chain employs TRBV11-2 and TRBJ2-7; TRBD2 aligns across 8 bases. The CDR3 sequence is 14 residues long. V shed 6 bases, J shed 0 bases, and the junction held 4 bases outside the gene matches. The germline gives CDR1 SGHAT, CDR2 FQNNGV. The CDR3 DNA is TGTGCCAGCAGTACTAGCGGTAGCTCCTACGAGCAGTACTTC. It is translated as CASSTSGSSYEQYF.

The CDR3 reads CASKKQGSGANVLTF. The CDR3 bases are TGTGCCAGCAAGAAACAGGGATCTGGGGCCAACGTCCTGACTTTC. The chain uses TRBV6-5 and TRBJ2-6; D perhaps matches TRBD1 (6 bases). The ends were cut back, 7 bases at V and 1 base at J, with 11 bases in the middle. The CDR3 sequence is 15 residues long. Germline V gene lookup returns CDR1 MNHEY and CDR2 SVGAGI.

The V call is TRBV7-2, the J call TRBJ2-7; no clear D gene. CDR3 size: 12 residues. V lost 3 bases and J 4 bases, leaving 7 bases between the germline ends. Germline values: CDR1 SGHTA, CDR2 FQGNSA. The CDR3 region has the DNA TGTGCCAGCAGCTTCAATGAATACGAGCAGTACTTC. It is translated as CASSFNEYEQYF. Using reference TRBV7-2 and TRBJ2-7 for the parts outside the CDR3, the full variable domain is GAGVSQSPSNKVTEKGKDVELRCDPISGHTALYWYRQSLGQGLEFLIYFQGNSAPDKSGLPSDRFSAERTGGSVSTLTIQRTQQEDSAVYLCASSFNEYEQYFGPGTRLTVT.

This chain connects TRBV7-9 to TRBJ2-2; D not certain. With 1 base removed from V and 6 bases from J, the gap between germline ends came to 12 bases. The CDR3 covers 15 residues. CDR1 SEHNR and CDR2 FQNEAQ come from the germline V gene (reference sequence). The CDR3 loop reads CASSLGQLSAGELFF. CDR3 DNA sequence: TGTGCCAGCAGCTTAGGCCAGCTGTCGGCCGGGGAGCTGTTTTTT.